The rows below give T cell receptor beta chains drawn from one sample of a study of T-cell reconstitution after alpha-beta-depleted transplantation in children. TCRdb itself ran the PCR reads through MiXCR, one entry per CDR3 protein. In the table there are 97,000 or so distinct CDR3 sequences, 7.5% to 9% of which are singletons. Material: PBMCs, obtained before TCRalphabeta/CD19-depleted stem cell transplant. The receptors here all came from a boy aged 2 to 10 with acute lymphoblastic leukemia, due to receive a stem cell transplant. The conserved cysteine and the conserved F or W are not part of the CDR3 here. Rows may omit the clone size; those that give it use once, few, many or a size class.

v_call clone_size cdr3_aa
TRBV4-2 . ASSQDLGGESTEAF
TRBV2 many ASIQTQY
TRBV5-1 many ASSLTVSRPTEAF
TRBV10-3 . AISESQVAGERVKNIQY
TRBV27 many ASSPRTGVGYGYT
TRBV18 . ASSQNGYGYT
TRBV3-1 . ASTQGPGGETQY
TRBV3-1 many ASSPSRGGTDTQY
TRBV20-1 few SARDPRGTNEAF
TRBV6-6 . ASSRQDNQPQH
TRBV28 many ASSPQGAGTDTQY
TRBV11-2 few ASSLVVGLAVSTDTQY
TRBV7-2 many ASSLGVRQPQH
TRBV6-4 many ASSSGTGGSEAF
TRBV6-4 many ASSDGRGMAYNEQF
TRBV7-3 many ASSLTGYTQY
TRBV20-1 few SASSGRVLYEQY
TRBV5-1 many ASRLAGGDETQY
TRBV7-9 few ASSLGGGTRETQY
TRBV4-2 . ASSQAALATEAF
TRBV5-1 . ASRPHSVDEQF
TRBV11-2 few ASSLEAGPTEAF
TRBV7-9 . ASSPPRQTPSSYGYT
TRBV29-1 many SVAKHDRGYEQY
TRBV20-1 . SARGLAGEVDTQY
TRBV3-1 . ASSLPGQGEETQY
TRBV12-3/TRBV12-4 many ASTQRRNTEAF
TRBV3-1 . ASSQGLVTTDTQY
TRBV27 . ASSWKPGQGYEQY
TRBV20-1 few SAGRGQGARDTQY
TRBV25-1 . ASSDSIAQGRSYNEQF
TRBV20-1 few SAVAGTAKTNGYT
TRBV7-2 . ASSFDRAQETQY
TRBV20-1 few SFISGGADEQY
TRBV12-3/TRBV12-4 many ASSIPTSGSSYEQY
TRBV5-1 many ASSPQEYDAKNIQY
TRBV3-1 many ASSQGASEANVLT
TRBV2 few ASSGDGGLETQY
TRBV5-1 many ASSLDPNYEQY
TRBV10-3 few AISEPTQGTGEAGTDTQY
TRBV5-1 many ASSLGEGSTDTQY
TRBV5-2 . AMGVGTVYEQY
TRBV5-1 many ASSLTPGSAYEQY